These T cell receptor beta chains were read from a single sample in a study of response to subunit inactivated influenza vaccine. TCRdb itself ran the RT-PCR reads through MiXCR, one entry per CDR3 protein. The sample contains 500,000 or so distinct CDR3 sequences, approximately 17% of which appear only once. This specimen consisted of CD4+ T cells sorted from PBMCs, obtained less than 30 months after vaccination. These receptors all stem from a man aged 45-69 years who received an inactivated influenza vaccine. Each CDR3 is given with its conserved first and last residue. The D gene is left open where the match is weak. Where a row states a size, it is once, few, many or the class of an expanded clone; other rows omit it.

v_gene	len	d_gene	abundance	j_gene	CDR3nt	CDR3aa
TRBV2	14	TRBD2	many	TRBJ2-3	TGTGCCAGCAGTGAAGCGGGGGGGACAGATACGCAGTATTTT	CASSEAGGTDTQYF
TRBV5-5	14	NA	NA	TRBJ2-3	TGTGCCAGCAGCTATAGGCAAGGCGGTGATACGCAGTATTTT	CASSYRQGGDTQYF
TRBV7-3	15	NA	few	TRBJ2-2	TGTGCCAGCAGCCCCGGGCGGGTAAACACCGGGGAGCTGTTTTTT	CASSPGRVNTGELFF
TRBV15	15	NA	many	TRBJ1-1	TGTGCCACCAGCCCTCGGGCCAGGGCGAACACTGAAGCTTTCTTT	CATSPRARANTEAFF
TRBV20-1	18	TRBD2	NA	TRBJ2-1	TGCAGTGCTAGAGCCGATGGACTAGCGGGCCTCTCCTACAATGAGCAGTTCTTC	CSARADGLAGLSYNEQFF
TRBV24-1	18	NA	NA	TRBJ2-1	TGTGCCACCGTTTTAAATGTTGCCGGACTCAGCTCCTACAATGAGCAGTTCTTC	CATVLNVAGLSSYNEQFF
TRBV6-2/TRBV6-3	13	NA	NA	TRBJ2-7	TGTGCCAGCAGTTTACTTGACAAAGTCGAGCAGTACTTC	CASSLLDKVEQYF
TRBV7-2	15	TRBD1	NA	TRBJ2-5	TGTGCCAGCGGCACCCAACAGGGGGCGCATGAGACCCAGTACTTC	CASGTQQGAHETQYF
TRBV12-3/TRBV12-4	15	NA	many	TRBJ1-4	TGTGCCAGCAGTTTATTGGGGGCCAGTAATGAAAAACTGTTTTTT	CASSLLGASNEKLFF
TRBV10-3	16	NA	NA	TRBJ2-7	TGTGCCATCAGTGAACAGGGGACTATGGGTGCCTACGAGCAGTACTTC	CAISEQGTMGAYEQYF
TRBV19	16	TRBD1	few	TRBJ1-4	TGTGCCAGTAGTATTGGATGGTCGACAGGGGTGGAAAAACTGTTTTTT	CASSIGWSTGVEKLFF
TRBV29-1	15	TRBD2	few	TRBJ2-7	TGCAGCGTTGATGCCAGCGGGAACCCGCCCTACGAGCAGTACTTC	CSVDASGNPPYEQYF
TRBV10-3	15	TRBD1	NA	TRBJ2-1	TGTGCCATCAGACGAACAGGGGGGTCCTACAATGAGCAGTTCTTC	CAIRRTGGSYNEQFF
TRBV18	16	TRBD1	NA	TRBJ2-3	TGTGCCAGCTCACCTACCGGGACAGGGGGCCCAGATACGCAGTATTTT	CASSPTGTGGPDTQYF
TRBV5-1	14	TRBD2	few	TRBJ2-3	TGCGCCAGCAGCTGGGCGGGAGACACAGATACGCAGTATTTT	CASSWAGDTDTQYF
TRBV20-1	14	NA	NA	TRBJ1-1	TGCAGTGCTAGGGAAGGGTCGTCGAACACTGAAGCTTTCTTT	CSAREGSSNTEAFF
TRBV7-2	12	NA	many	TRBJ2-3	TGTGCCAGCAGAACTAGCACAGATACGCAGTATTTT	CASRTSTDTQYF
TRBV12-3/TRBV12-4	14	NA	NA	TRBJ1-2	TGTGCCAGCAAACAGGAGTATTCGCCCTATGGCTACACCTTC	CASKQEYSPYGYTF
TRBV7-2	14	TRBD1	few	TRBJ2-4	TGTGCCTCCTCCCGGGACAGGGTTCAAAACATTCAGTACTTC	CASSRDRVQNIQYF
TRBV6-2/TRBV6-3	15	TRBD2	NA	TRBJ2-1	TGTGCCAGCAGTGCAACCTCTAGCGGAGGTAATGAGCAGTTCTTC	CASSATSSGGNEQFF
TRBV12-3/TRBV12-4	15	NA	NA	TRBJ1-4	TGTGCCAGCAGTTCCCCGGGACGGAAGGACGAAAAACTGTTTTTT	CASSSPGRKDEKLFF
TRBV29-1	14	TRBD2	many	TRBJ2-1	TGCAGCGTTGAAGTCGGGAGGGCCTACAATGAGCAGTTCTTC	CSVEVGRAYNEQFF
TRBV18	14	NA	NA	TRBJ2-1	TGTGCCAGCTCACCACCTAACAGGCCCAATGAGCAGTTCTTC	CASSPPNRPNEQFF
TRBV12-3/TRBV12-4	15	NA	few	TRBJ2-1	TGTGCCAGCAGTTTCCCCGGTAAGGGGGGCCATGAGCAGTTCTTC	CASSFPGKGGHEQFF
TRBV12-3/TRBV12-4	14	NA	NA	TRBJ2-7	TGTGCCAGCAGTTTCTATCGAGGGGTAGGAGAGCAGTACTTC	CASSFYRGVGEQYF
TRBV20-1	14	NA	NA	TRBJ2-3	TGCAGTGCAGCAAGGGACACGAGCACAGATACGCAGTATTTT	CSAARDTSTDTQYF
TRBV18	15	TRBD1	NA	TRBJ1-5	TGTGCCAGCTCGCCCCAACAGGGGGCAGGGCAGCCCCAGCATTTT	CASSPQQGAGQPQHF
TRBV5-1	18	TRBD2	many	TRBJ2-1	TGCGCCAGCAGCTTGGCTCGGGCTAGCGGGCCCCTGTACAATGAGCAGTTCTTC	CASSLARASGPLYNEQFF
TRBV25-1	10	NA	few	TRBJ2-1	TGTGCAAGGGGTTGGGGTGAGCAGTTCTTC	CARGWGEQFF
TRBV6-2/TRBV6-3	13	NA	few	TRBJ2-5	TGTGCCAGCAGAAGCACAGGGAGGGAGACCCAGTACTTC	CASRSTGRETQYF
TRBV20-1	15	TRBD1	NA	TRBJ2-7	TGCAGTGCTAGTGGACAGGGCGGTAAGTCCTACGAGCAGTACTTC	CSASGQGGKSYEQYF
TRBV6-4	12	NA	NA	TRBJ2-1	TGTGCCAGCAGTGACTCGCTCAATGAGCAGTTCTTC	CASSDSLNEQFF
TRBV3-1	13	NA	many	TRBJ2-4	TGTGCCAGCAGCCGGCCAGGGGTAAACATTCAGTACTTC	CASSRPGVNIQYF
TRBV9	15	NA	many	TRBJ2-1	TGTGCCAGCAGCGTAGGGATAGCATTTAACAATGAGCAGTTCTTC	CASSVGIAFNNEQFF
TRBV7-2	15	NA	NA	TRBJ1-5	TGTGCCAGCAGCTTAGAGTGGGGGAACAATCAGCCCCAGCATTTT	CASSLEWGNNQPQHF
TRBV12-3/TRBV12-4	15	NA	NA	TRBJ2-3	TGTGCCAGCAGTAAGTCCCATCCAATCACAGATACGCAGTATTTT	CASSKSHPITDTQYF
TRBV12-3/TRBV12-4	14	NA	few	TRBJ1-1	TGTGCCACCAGTCCGAGACTCATGAACACTGAAGCTTTCTTT	CATSPRLMNTEAFF
TRBV18	15	NA	few	TRBJ2-5	TGTGCCAGCTCACCTCCGGCGCTACAAGGCGAGACCCAGTACTTC	CASSPPALQGETQYF
TRBV3-1	17	NA	many	TRBJ1-1	TGTGCCAGCAGCCAGATGGGGGCAGGGAGTCGGGGCACTGAAGCTTTCTTT	CASSQMGAGSRGTEAFF
TRBV29-1	13	NA	few	TRBJ2-5	TGCAGCGTTGACCCCCAGGAACAAGAGACCCAGTACTTC	CSVDPQEQETQYF
TRBV6-1	15	TRBD1	few	TRBJ2-3	TGTGCCAGCAGGCCGGGACAGGGCCGATCGGGTACGCAGTATTTT	CASRPGQGRSGTQYF
TRBV7-8	14	NA	many	TRBJ2-7	TGTGCCAGCAGCCCATCGCGGAGGGGAGGCGAGCAGTACTTC	CASSPSRRGGEQYF
TRBV20-1	16	TRBD1	NA	TRBJ1-5	TGCAGTGCTAGAGGCTCCGGGACAGGGGGCAATCAGCCCCAGCATTTT	CSARGSGTGGNQPQHF
TRBV20-1	14	TRBD2	NA	TRBJ2-5	TGCAGTGCCATAGAAGCGGGAGCCTTAGAGACCCAGTACTTC	CSAIEAGALETQYF
TRBV3-1	14	NA	many	TRBJ2-5	TGTGCCAGCAGCCATTGGGGGGCAGGGGAGACCCAGTACTTC	CASSHWGAGETQYF
TRBV6-5	15	NA	many	TRBJ2-7	TGTGCCAGCAGTTACTCGGCCAGGGCGGCCTACGAGCAGTACTTC	CASSYSARAAYEQYF
TRBV20-1	14	NA	NA	TRBJ2-7	TGCAGTGCTAGAGATGACCACGCCGCCTACGAGCAGTACTTC	CSARDDHAAYEQYF
TRBV5-4	15	NA	NA	TRBJ2-1	TGTGCCAGCAGCTTGCCCGGGAGCGTTTACAATGAGCAGTTCTTC	CASSLPGSVYNEQFF
TRBV9	13	NA	NA	TRBJ2-3	TGTGCCAGCAGCGTAGAGATCCGGGATACGCAGTATTTT	CASSVEIRDTQYF
TRBV20-1	14	NA	NA	TRBJ2-2	TGCAGTGCTAGTAAGGGGACCGACACCGGGGAGCTGTTTTTT	CSASKGTDTGELFF
TRBV5-8	15	TRBD1	few	TRBJ2-5	TGTGCCAGCAGCTTGGGACAGGGTGCTTACGAGACCCAGTACTTC	CASSLGQGAYETQYF
TRBV29-1	15	NA	few	TRBJ2-5	TGCAGCGTTGAACCAGGGACAATAAATATGGAGACCCAGTACTTC	CSVEPGTINMETQYF
TRBV20-1	15	NA	few	TRBJ1-2	TGCAGTGCTAGAGATCCATTAGTCCCTCACTATGGCTACACCTTC	CSARDPLVPHYGYTF
TRBV6-5	18	NA	NA	TRBJ1-1	TGTGCCAGCAGTTACACCCCCCCGACCCTCACTTCGAACACTGAAGCTTTCTTT	CASSYTPPTLTSNTEAFF
TRBV5-1	14	NA	few	TRBJ2-7	TGCGCCAGCAGCTTGGACAGGGAAGTGTACGAGCAGTACTTC	CASSLDREVYEQYF
TRBV12-3/TRBV12-4	13	NA	few	TRBJ2-5	TGTGCCAGCAGTTCTCGGGGAGCAGAGACCCAGTACTTC	CASSSRGAETQYF
TRBV15	16	TRBD2	few	TRBJ2-1	TGTGCCACCAGCAGAGAGGGCGGGAGGTCCCTAGGGGAGCAGTTCTTC	CATSREGGRSLGEQFF
TRBV10-3	18	TRBD2	NA	TRBJ2-1	TGTGCCATCACTGGGACTAGCGGGGGAGCCGGGCTCTCCAATGAGCAGTTCTTC	CAITGTSGGAGLSNEQFF
TRBV7-9	16	TRBD1	few	TRBJ2-7	TGTGCCAGCAGCTTAATTATTACAGGGGGCATGAACGAGCAGTACTTC	CASSLIITGGMNEQYF
TRBV7-2	15	NA	NA	TRBJ2-3	TGTGCCAGCAGCTTAGACCTGGATAGCACAGATACGCAGTATTTT	CASSLDLDSTDTQYF